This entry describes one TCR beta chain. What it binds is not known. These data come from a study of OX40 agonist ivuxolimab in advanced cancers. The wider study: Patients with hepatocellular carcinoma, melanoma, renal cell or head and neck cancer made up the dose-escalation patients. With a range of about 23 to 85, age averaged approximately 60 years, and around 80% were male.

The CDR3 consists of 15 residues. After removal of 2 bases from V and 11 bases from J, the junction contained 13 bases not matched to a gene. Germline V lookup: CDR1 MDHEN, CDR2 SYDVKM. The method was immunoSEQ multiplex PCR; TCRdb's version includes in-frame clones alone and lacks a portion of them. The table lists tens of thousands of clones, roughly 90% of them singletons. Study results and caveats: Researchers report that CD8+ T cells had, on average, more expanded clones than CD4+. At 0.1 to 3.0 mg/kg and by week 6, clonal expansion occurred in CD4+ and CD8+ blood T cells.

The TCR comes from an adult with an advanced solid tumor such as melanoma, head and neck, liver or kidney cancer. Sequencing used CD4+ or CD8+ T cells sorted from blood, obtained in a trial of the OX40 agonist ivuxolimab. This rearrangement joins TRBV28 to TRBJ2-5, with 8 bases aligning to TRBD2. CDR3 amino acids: CASSLAGGRSGEQYF. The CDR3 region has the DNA TGTGCCAGCAGTTTAGCGGGCGGGAGGTCGGGAGAGCAGTACTTC.